These 4 T cell receptor beta chains originate from one sample sequenced in a study of shared clonotypes between healthy human individuals. TCRdb's copy holds only in-frame clones and misses some; the assay was immunoSEQ multiplex PCR. The sample carries about 2.4 million clones, roughly 93% recorded once. Sequences were obtained from naive CD4+ T cells from PBMCs. The subset was: CD45RA+ positively selected. These receptors originate from a man aged 18 to 29 in good health. Some clones in this sample may be carry-over from other donors' samples.

This clone was seen only once. The V and J genes are TRBV5-1 and TRBJ2-7; 8 nucleotides line up with TRBD2. Germline trimming cut 0 bases from V and 2 bases from J; bases unmatched to any gene: 4. CDR1 and CDR2 from the germline V gene are SGHRS and YFSETQ. The CDR3 is 15 amino acids. CDR3 in DNA: TGCGCCAGCAGCTTGGATCCGGGAGGGCCCTACGAGCAGTACTTC. This translates into CASSLDPGGPYEQYF.

The chain is built from TRBV5-1 and TRBJ2-2, with 7 bases fitting TRBD1. The CDR3 loop spans 16 amino acids. From germline, CDR1 is SGHRS and CDR2 YFSETQ. V trimming: 2 bases; J trimming: 4 bases; junction bases outside the gene matches: 8. The CDR3 spells CASSFETGWATGELFF. The CDR3 nucleotides read TGCGCCAGCAGCTTCGAGACAGGGTGGGCCACCGGGGAGCTGTTTTTT.

Only one count was recorded for this clone. The gene calls are TRBV9 and TRBJ2-1; a possible D gene is TRBD2 (6 bases). Between the trimmed V and J ends, which lost 0 bases and 4 bases, there was a span of 11 bases. CDR3 length equals 15 residues. Per germline, CDR1 SGDLS and CDR2 YYNGEE. The CDR3 reads CASSVGRAGYNEQFF. Here the CDR3 DNA reads TGTGCCAGCAGCGTAGGGAGGGCCGGGTACAATGAGCAGTTCTTC.

This rearrangement joins TRBV9 to TRBJ2-1; 11 nucleotides match TRBD2. Per germline, CDR1 SGDLS and CDR2 YYNGEE. The CDR3 length is 16 residues. The J segment lost 10 bases and the V segment lost 0 bases, leaving 9 bases of the junction unmatched. The CDR3 DNA follows: TGTGCCAGCAGCGTAGAGGTAGCGGGAGGGCGGTGGGAGCAGTTCTTC. Translation gives CASSVEVAGGRWEQFF.